The clone carrying this T cell receptor (beta chain) was detected only once. The target antigen is unknown. This sample is part of a study of T cell responses to AZD1222 COVID-19 vaccine. Points from the study as a whole: Following two doses of AZD1222, Spike-specific TCR breadth and depth rose. CD4 TCRs covered the whole spike, strongest at regions 160-218 and 743-854.

Assay: immunoSEQ multiplex PCR; the TCRdb copy retains only in-frame clones and omits some. Among some 120,000 clones listed, 93% were seen once. Germline lookup yields CDR1 SGDLS and CDR2 YYNGEE. Trimming left V 0 bases short and J 2 bases short, with 14 bases between. The CDR3 consists of 17 residues. This receptor was obtained from an adult in good health. This chain joins TRBV9 and TRBJ1-4, with D perhaps TRBD1 (6 bases). Sequences were derived from peripheral blood, sampled on day 0 of AZD1222 vaccination. CDR3 amino acids: CASSVEGGSGTNEKLFF. The CDR3 nucleotides are TGTGCCAGCAGCGTAGAAGGGGGTAGTGGTACTAATGAAAAACTGTTTTTT.